These 16 T cell receptor beta chains were all obtained from the same sample, sequenced in a study of T cells in localized non-small cell lung cancer. Produced via immunoSEQ multiplex PCR; TCRdb's table is partial and in-frame only. The sample records about 28,000 clones, around 93% being singletons. Material: peripheral blood, obtained before any cancer treatment. These receptors all stem from a female donor over 55 with stage I lung adenocarcinoma.

This chain links TRBV5-1 with TRBJ2-5, with D possibly matching TRBD2 (5 bases). Trimming pared 0 bases from V and 4 bases from J, leaving 10 bases between. This CDR3 spans 14 amino acids. Per germline, CDR1 SGHRS and CDR2 YFSETQ. CDR3 amino acids: CASSLVRRGETQYF. CDR3 DNA sequence: TGCGCCAGCAGCTTGGTGCGACGGGGAGAGACCCAGTACTTC.

The rearrangement uses TRBV19 and TRBJ2-1, with TRBD1 matching over 7 bases. Germline V gives CDR1 LNHDA, CDR2 SQIVND (reference sequence). After removal of 7 bases from V and 0 bases from J, the junction contained 6 bases not matched to a gene. The CDR3 extends over 15 amino acids. The CDR3: CASTPRDSSYNEQFF. The CDR3 DNA reads TGTGCCAGTACCCCGAGGGACAGCTCCTACAATGAGCAGTTCTTC.

The V gene is TRBV6-1, the J gene TRBJ1-5; D is ambiguous. This CDR3 is 14 amino acids long. Per the germline V gene, CDR1 is MNHNS and CDR2 is SASEGT. V lost 2 bases and J 1 base, leaving 6 bases between the germline ends. The CDR3 DNA reads TGTGCCAGCAGTGAATTGGGAAGCAATCAGCCCCAGCATTTT. This codes for CASSELGSNQPQHF.

The chain joins TRBV9 to TRBJ1-1; D gene uncertain. The CDR3 has 16 residues. Trimming cost V 2 bases and J 6 bases, with 20 bases left between them. Germline V lookup: CDR1 SGDLS, CDR2 YYNGEE. The CDR3 nucleotides read TGTGCCAGCAGCGTTCAGGTCGGTAGGGTGGGCGCTGAAGCTTTCTTT. As protein: CASSVQVGRVGAEAFF.

This chain joins TRBV6-5 and TRBJ2-6; D remains ambiguous. V lost 5 bases, J lost 1 base, and 6 bases lay in between. This CDR3 region has 14 residues. Per germline, CDR1 MNHEY and CDR2 SVGAGI. CDR3: CASSPLSGANVLTF. For the CDR3, the DNA is TGTGCCAGCAGTCCATTGTCTGGGGCCAACGTCCTGACTTTC.

The chain joins TRBV5-1 to TRBJ2-7, with unresolved D. V dropped 4 bases and J dropped 4 bases, with 15 bases sitting between them. CDR3 length equals 14 residues. Germline CDR1 is SGHRS and CDR2 is YFSETQ. The CDR3 bases are TGCGCCAGCAGCGTGGTTGGGCGCGGTTACGAGCAGTACTTC. Protein: CASSVVGRGYEQYF.

The chain recombines TRBV7-3 with TRBJ2-7; D call uncertain. The CDR3 runs 14 residues. V was pared by 2 bases and J by 2 bases, with 10 bases between. The germline gives CDR1 SGHTA, CDR2 FQGTGA. CDR3 in DNA: TGTGCCAGCAGCTTACATTCCCAAACCTACGAGCAGTACTTC. It codes for CASSLHSQTYEQYF.

V and J are TRBV4-2 and TRBJ2-7; TRBD2 agrees at 9 bases. V trimming: 5 bases; J trimming: 7 bases; junction bases outside the gene matches: 18. Germline CDR1 and CDR2: LGHNA and YNFKEQ. The CDR3 sequence is 17 residues long. The CDR3 DNA reads as TGTGCCAGCAGCGACCTTAGGGCTAGCGGGAACCCTTTGGAGCAGTACTTC. Amino acid sequence: CASSDLRASGNPLEQYF.

The J gene is TRBJ2-7, the V gene TRBV19, with TRBD1 identical over 8 bases. Germline V lookup: CDR1 LNHDA, CDR2 SQIVND (reference sequence). The junction had 7 bases not matched to a gene; V was cut back by 5 bases and J by 1 base. The CDR3 spans 15 residues. CDR3 sequence (DNA): TGTGCCAGTAGTGTCCCGGGGACAGGTTCCTACGAGCAGTACTTC. Protein sequence: CASSVPGTGSYEQYF.

This clone was seen just once. The rearrangement uses TRBV5-1 and TRBJ2-7; D gene uncertain. Germline CDR1 and CDR2: SGHRS and YFSETQ. The V end was cut by 4 bases, the J end by 2 bases, with 10 bases between. This CDR3 has 13 residues. The CDR3 DNA is TGCGCCAGCAGCAAGGACCTTACCTACGAGCAGTACTTC. Protein: CASSKDLTYEQYF.

This rearrangement joins TRBV6-1 to TRBJ1-5, with D hard to call. The germline gives CDR1 MNHNS, CDR2 SASEGT. V was pared by 0 bases and J by 2 bases, with 5 bases between. The CDR3 spans 14 residues. The CDR3 protein is CASSEALRNQPQHF. Written as DNA, the CDR3 is TGTGCCAGCAGTGAAGCTCTCCGCAATCAGCCCCAGCATTTT.

This clone came up once. CDR3 DNA: TGTGCCTGTGAACCTGGGACAGCTCGTTCTGGAAACACCATATATTTT. Its protein is CACEPGTARSGNTIYF. This rearrangement joins TRBV30 to TRBJ1-3; 7 bases fit TRBD1. J gave up 1 base and V 6 bases, and 12 bases lay outside the gene matches. CDR1 and CDR2 from the germline V gene are GTSNPN and SVGIG (reference sequence). The CDR3 loop spans 16 amino acids.

This sequence joins TRBV2 and TRBJ2-2; D gene uncertain. Trimming removed 2 bases from V and 5 bases from J, with 6 bases in between. The CDR3 totals 13 residues. Germline loops: CDR1 SNHLY, CDR2 FYNNEI. In DNA form, the CDR3 reads TGTGCCAGCAGTGAACGAGGAACCGGGGAGCTGTTTTTT. Its translation: CASSERGTGELFF.

This clone has a handful of counts. The gene calls are TRBV4-1 and TRBJ1-6; D perhaps matches TRBD1 (6 bases). The V gene's germline CDR1 is MGHRA and CDR2 YSYEKL. CDR3 length: 16 residues. Trimming left V 4 bases short and J 9 bases short, with 19 bases between. The CDR3 sequence: CASSRTPGAGGSPLHF. The DNA for the CDR3 is TGCGCCAGCAGCCGCACGCCGGGGGCGGGAGGTTCACCCCTCCACTTT.

This chain connects TRBV4-1 to TRBJ1-2, with D possibly matching TRBD1 (5 bases). Per the germline V gene, CDR1 is MGHRA and CDR2 is YSYEKL. The V gene lost 1 base and the J gene lost 4 bases, with 19 bases spanning the gap. The CDR3 has 17 amino acids. In DNA, the CDR3 is TGCGCCAGCAGCCAAGGAACAGGTTTGCTAACCGGCTATGGCTACACCTTC. Protein sequence: CASSQGTGLLTGYGYTF.

The chain joins TRBV5-1 to TRBJ2-5, with 7 bases fitting TRBD1. From germline, CDR1 is SGHRS and CDR2 YFSETQ. CDR3 size: 14 residues. Losses at the gene ends were 0 bases for V and 2 bases for J; bases not matched to a gene: 1. CDR3 nucleotides: TGCGCCAGCAGCTTGGGGGACAGACAAGAGACCCAGTACTTC. Residues: CASSLGDRQETQYF.